This T cell receptor beta chain is drawn from a study of blood T cells in healthy people across ages. V was shortened by 5 bases and J by 3 bases, with 13 bases between the two germline ends. The germline V gene has CDR1 SEHNR and CDR2 FQNEAQ (reference sequence). The CDR3 extends over 14 amino acids. Each sample yielded at least 6 million isolated PBMCs. General study points: A strong correlation was found between TCR beta diversity and the percentage of naive T cells. It was the long-lived donors that had more naive CD4+ cells and higher diversity than aged donors. Getting older went along with TCR beta diversity per million T cells dropping roughly linearly.

Through a sample-barcoded 5' primer and a J-beta primer mix, a second PCR was run for 7 to 11 cycles. TCRdb recomputed calls from the 5' RACE reads with MiXCR, one row per CDR3 protein. This repertoire shows 700,000 to 950,000 distinct CDR3 sequences, roughly 64% found once; its top ten account for roughly 22%. In its sample, this clonotype was seen a few times. The antigen remains unidentified. Sequencing was carried out using blood. The chain is built from TRBV7-9 and TRBJ1-2, with D perhaps TRBD1 (5 bases). This TCR derives from a young man in good health. The CDR3 loop reads CASSGTGTDYGYTF. The CDR3 DNA sequence: TGTGCCAGCAGCGGAACCGGGACGGACTATGGCTACACCTTC.